Each of the 30 T cell receptor beta chains below was sequenced from the same sample in a study of blood T cell repertoires in COVID-19 (dated by TCRdb to about 2020). The library was made by the immunoSEQ multiplex PCR assay. TCRdb's version of the immuneACCESS table is confined to in-frame rearrangements and falls short of the full clone set. An unresolved V gene accounts for under half of the shortfall where checked; the remainder is of unknown origin. The sample table lists 60,000 to 70,000 clones, 80% to 90% of them with a count of one. The ten largest clones add up to over 1.3% of the sample. The sample taken for sequencing was peripheral blood. The receptors originated from an older woman with acute or convalescent COVID-19.

This clone was observed a single time. This chain links TRBV2 with TRBJ1-4; D might be TRBD1 (5 bases). V lost 11 bases and J lost 3, with 10 bases in between. Germline V CDR1 and CDR2: SNHLY, FYNNEI. CDR3 length equals 12 residues. The chain's CDR3 is CAAKGPNEKLFF. The CDR3 DNA reads as TGTGCCGCGAAGGGGCCTAATGAAAAACTGTTTTTT.

The rearrangement links TRBV7-8 to TRBJ2-7; D is undetermined. CDR1 and CDR2 from the germline V gene are SGHVS and FQNEAQ. The CDR3 runs to 13 residues. Trimming stripped 5 bases from V and 1 base from J, with 9 bases between. The CDR3 region has the DNA TGTGCCAGCAGCGAACGCCGGTCCTACGAGCAGTACTTC. Protein sequence: CASSERRSYEQYF.

The chain couples TRBV6-1 to TRBJ1-1; D possibly corresponds to TRBD1 (6 bases). This CDR3 contains 16 residues. V dropped 4 bases and J dropped 1 base, with 16 bases sitting between them. The V gene's germline CDR1 is MNHNS and CDR2 SASEGT. CDR3 nucleotide sequence: TGTGCCAGCAGTGGTCGATACAGGGTTTCGAACACTGAAGCTTTCTTT. Its translation: CASSGRYRVSNTEAFF.

This clone was counted once. The chain joins TRBV18 to TRBJ2-1; 12 nucleotides agree with TRBD2. After removal of 1 base from V and 5 bases from J, the junction contained 9 bases not matched to a gene. In germline, CDR1 is KGHSH, CDR2 LQKENI. The CDR3 spans 18 residues. The CDR3 protein is CASSPQLAGGPWNNEQFF. The CDR3 DNA is TGTGCCAGCTCACCACAACTAGCGGGGGGACCTTGGAACAATGAGCAGTTCTTC.

V usage is TRBV30 and J usage is TRBJ2-7, with a tentative D call TRBD1 (7 bases). Trimming stripped 3 bases from V and 3 bases from J, with 18 bases between. The CDR3 runs to 15 residues. Germline-derived CDR1 and CDR2 are GTSNPN and SVGIG (reference sequence). The CDR3 loop is CAWSPLGGGIYEQYF. CDR3 DNA: TGTGCCTGGAGCCCCCTAGGAGGGGGCATCTACGAGCAGTACTTC.

The chain has TRBV12-3 or TRBV12-4 and TRBJ2-1, with D maybe TRBD1 (6 bases). Between the trimmed V and J ends, which lost 6 bases and 3 bases, there was a span of 9 bases. CDR3 length equals 13 residues. This CDR3 reads CASRTDSYNEQFF. For the CDR3, the DNA is TGTGCCAGCAGGACGGACAGCTACAATGAGCAGTTCTTC.

This clone was seen a single time. This rearrangement joins TRBV6-2 or TRBV6-3 to TRBJ2-3; D uncertain. Germline V CDR1 and CDR2: MNHEY, SVGEGT. V lost 2 bases and J lost 2, with 5 bases in between. The CDR3 runs 13 residues. The CDR3: CASSYTYTDTQYF. The CDR3 bases are TGTGCCAGCAGTTACACATACACAGATACGCAGTATTTT.

The genes are TRBV28 and TRBJ2-5; 8 bases are a match to TRBD1. The germline V gene encodes CDR1 MDHEN and CDR2 SYDVKM. CDR3 length: 18 residues. Unmatched junction bases numbered 15, after V lost 3 bases and J lost 3 bases. CDR3 DNA sequence: TGTGCCAGCAGTTTGTTAGGGCCCCCGGACAGGGTTAAAGAGACCCAGTACTTC. It yields the protein CASSLLGPPDRVKETQYF.

The chain is built from TRBV3-1 (or the pseudogene TRBV3-2) and TRBJ1-6; TRBD1 is a possible D gene (6 bases). V dropped 4 bases and J dropped 10 bases, with 17 bases sitting between them. Germline loops: CDR1 LGHDT, CDR2 YNNKEL (reference sequence). The CDR3 has 15 amino acids. Here the CDR3 reads CASSPDGTPMSPLHF. CDR3 DNA sequence: TGTGCCAGCAGCCCCGACGGGACACCCATGTCACCCCTCCACTTT.

This chain uses TRBV30 with TRBJ2-7; 9 bases are a match to TRBD1. The CDR3 extends over 14 amino acids. J was trimmed by 5 bases and V by 2 bases; bases with no gene match: 7. Per the germline V gene, CDR1 is GTSNPN and CDR2 is SVGIG (reference sequence). The CDR3 DNA reads as TGTGCCTGGAGTCGGGGGACAGGGTTCCACGAGCAGTACTTC. The encoded protein is CAWSRGTGFHEQYF.

The CDR3 here is CAWERGGRAFF. CDR3 nucleotides: TGTGCCTGGGAAAGGGGGGGTAGAGCTTTCTTT. The chain couples TRBV30 to TRBJ1-1; the D gene is possibly TRBD1 (6 bases). CDR3 size: 11 residues. Per germline, CDR1 GTSNPN and CDR2 SVGIG (reference sequence). Trimming shortened V by 5 bases and J by 10 bases, and 14 bases separated the two germline ends.

The chain links TRBV27 to TRBJ1-4; D not resolved. Trimming cost V 5 bases and J 0 bases, with 4 bases left between them. Germline CDR1 is MNHEY and CDR2 is SMNVEV (reference sequence). The CDR3 is 13 residues long. The CDR3: CASSPSTNEKLFF. Written as DNA, the CDR3 is TGTGCCAGCAGTCCTTCAACTAATGAAAAACTGTTTTTT.

This sequence joins TRBV24-1 and TRBJ2-5; 8 bases are shared with TRBD1. The CDR3 contains 14 residues. The germline gives CDR1 KGHDR, CDR2 SFDVKD. Losses at the gene ends were 6 bases for V and 5 bases for J; bases not matched to a gene: 7. The CDR3 bases are TGTGCCACCAGTAAGGGGACAGGCGGGGAGACCCAGTACTTC. Amino acids: CATSKGTGGETQYF.

The rearrangement joins TRBV5-5 to TRBJ1-5, with D unresolved. CDR3 length equals 15 residues. Trimming took off 7 bases at V and 2 bases at J, with 16 bases between the two ends. Germline V gives CDR1 SGHKS, CDR2 YYEKEE (reference sequence). Here the CDR3 reads CASAREGQGNQPQHF. The CDR3 DNA follows: TGTGCCAGCGCCAGAGAGGGCCAGGGCAATCAGCCCCAGCATTTT. The variable domain in full, with the rest retrieved from reference TRBV5-5 and TRBJ1-5, is DAGVTQSPTHLIKTRGQQVTLRCSPISGHKSVSWYQQVLGQGPQFIFQYYEKEERGRGNFPDRFSARQFPNYSSELNVNALLLGDSALYLCASAREGQGNQPQHFGDGTRLSIL.

The chain has TRBV11-2 and TRBJ2-4; D gene unclear. V lost 5 bases, J lost 0 bases, and 11 bases lay in between. Germline loops: CDR1 SGHAT, CDR2 FQNNGV. The CDR3 is made up of 15 amino acids. The CDR3 protein is CASSHIAEAKNIQYF. CDR3 nucleotide sequence: TGTGCCAGCAGCCATATTGCGGAAGCCAAAAACATTCAGTACTTC.

This clone came up many times. The chain recombines TRBV30 with TRBJ1-6; TRBD1 agrees at 10 bases. Germline loops: CDR1 GTSNPN, CDR2 SVGIG (reference sequence). CDR3 length: 15 amino acids. V trimming: 4 bases; J trimming: 11 bases; junction bases outside the gene matches: 11. The CDR3 DNA reads as TGTGCCTGGAATAGAGACAGGGGGCGTGGGCCACCCCTCCACTTT. It yields the protein CAWNRDRGRGPPLHF.

This chain links TRBV12-3 or TRBV12-4 with TRBJ1-2; no definite D call. This CDR3 spans 13 amino acids. V lost 3 bases and J 4 bases, leaving 9 bases between the germline ends. CDR3 residues: CASSLAGSYGYTF. The CDR3 DNA reads as TGTGCCAGCAGTTTGGCTGGCAGCTATGGCTACACCTTC.

The chain recombines TRBV5-4 with TRBJ1-2, with no clear D. CDR3 size: 14 residues. Germline V gives CDR1 SGHNT, CDR2 YYREEE (reference sequence). Trimming cost V 0 bases and J 8 bases, with 14 bases left between them. CDR3 in amino acids: CASSLAAQPRGYTF. CDR3 nucleotides: TGTGCCAGCAGCTTGGCCGCACAGCCCAGAGGCTACACCTTC.

The chain has TRBV28 and TRBJ1-2; 9 bases map to TRBD1. Germline CDR1 MDHEN, CDR2 SYDVKM. Germline trimming cut 6 bases from V and 11 bases from J; bases unmatched to any gene: 10. The CDR3 is made up of 13 amino acids. The CDR3 nucleotides read TGTGCCAGCAGCTACGGGACAGGGAGTTGGTACACCTTC. Translating gives CASSYGTGSWYTF.

A note on this clone: One junction end disagrees with the germline gene, perhaps due to a read error. V and J are TRBV7-7 and TRBJ1-5, with 8 bases identical to TRBD1. CDR1 and CDR2 (germline): SSHAT, FNYEAQ (reference sequence). The CDR3 is made up of 18 amino acids. CDR3 sequence reads: CASSLWSGGQGSNQPQHF. In DNA form, the CDR3 reads TGTGCTAGCAGCTTATGGAGCGGAGGACAGGGAAGCAATCAGCCCCAGCATTTT.

This chain joins TRBV7-8 and TRBJ2-7; tentatively, D is TRBD2 (7 bases). This CDR3 has 16 residues. Between the trimmed V and J ends, which lost 5 bases and 2 bases, there was a span of 19 bases. Germline-derived CDR1 and CDR2 are SGHVS and FQNEAQ. CDR3 DNA sequence: TGTGCCAGCAGCCCAAGGACCTCGGGGGGCCCCTACGAGCAGTACTTC. Its translation is CASSPRTSGGPYEQYF.

The V and J genes are TRBV28 and TRBJ1-5; D is unresolved. This CDR3 comprises 17 residues. Looked up from germline, CDR1 is MDHEN and CDR2 is SYDVKM. Trimming took 4 bases from V and 4 from J, leaving 20 bases between them. The CDR3 sequence is CASSSLGVGKGNQPQHF. The CDR3, as DNA: TGTGCCAGCAGTTCCCTCGGAGTCGGGAAAGGGAATCAGCCCCAGCATTTT.

Of note for this clone: A read error may produce the germline difference seen at one junction end. The V gene is TRBV5-1, the J gene TRBJ1-1; possibly TRBD1 for D (5 bases). Germline values: CDR1 SGHRS, CDR2 YFSETQ. The CDR3 runs to 13 residues. The CDR3 sequence: CASRLLTGTDAFF. The CDR3 bases are TGCGCCAGCAGGCTTCTAACCGGGACTGACGCTTTCTTT.

V and J are TRBV27 and TRBJ2-5; 12 nucleotides agree with TRBD2. Germline CDR1 is MNHEY and CDR2 is SMNVEV (reference sequence). The CDR3 runs to 17 residues. Losses at the gene ends were 5 bases for V and 2 bases for J; bases not matched to a gene: 9. This CDR3 is CASSRRLAGEIQETQYF. The DNA of the CDR3 is TGTGCCAGCAGTCGCCGACTAGCGGGAGAGATTCAAGAGACCCAGTACTTC.

The gene calls are TRBV6-5 and TRBJ2-1; 8 bases fit TRBD2. The CDR3 extends over 14 amino acids. In germline, CDR1 is MNHEY, CDR2 SVGAGI. V dropped 6 bases and J dropped 6; count of bases not matched to a gene: 7. CDR3 bases: TGTGCCAGCAGACCGGGACTAGGGGGCAATGAGCAGTTCTTC. Its protein product is CASRPGLGGNEQFF.

The gene calls are TRBV25-1 and TRBJ1-2, with 10 bases identical to TRBD1. Trimming removed 3 bases from V and 5 bases from J; junction bases left unmatched: 12. There are 17 residues in the CDR3. CDR1 MGHDK and CDR2 SYGVNS come from the germline V gene. CDR3 in DNA: TGTGCCAGCAGTGACCGGGACAGGGGACCAAACATTTATGGCTACACCTTC. Its translation is CASSDRDRGPNIYGYTF.

The chain uses TRBV2 and TRBJ2-7, with TRBD1 matching 8 bases. The CDR3 extends over 13 amino acids. J was trimmed by 5 bases and V by 6 bases; bases with no gene match: 6. Germline CDR1 and CDR2: SNHLY and FYNNEI. The CDR3 protein is CASSGQGQDEQYF. DNA for the CDR3: TGTGCCAGCAGCGGACAGGGTCAGGACGAGCAGTACTTC.

The rearrangement links TRBV30 to TRBJ1-2; D may be TRBD1 (5 bases). There are 13 residues in the CDR3. CDR1 is GTSNPN, CDR2 SVGIG, per germline (reference sequence). The V end lost 3 bases, the J end lost 2 bases, and 10 bases lay between the germline ends. The CDR3 spells CAWSGGRNYGYTF. The CDR3 DNA reads as TGTGCCTGGAGCGGGGGGAGAAACTATGGCTACACCTTC. The full variable domain, in which reference TRBV30 and TRBJ1-2 provide the parts outside the CDR3, is SQTIHQWPATLVQPVGSPLSLECTVEGTSNPNLYWYRQAAGRGLQLLFYSVGIGQISSEVPQNLSASRPQDRQFILSSKKLLLSDSGFYLCAWSGGRNYGYTFGSGTRLTVV.

The genes are TRBV19 and TRBJ1-5; tentatively, D is TRBD1 (5 bases). The CDR3 is 17 residues long. Germline CDR1 reads LNHDA; CDR2 reads SQIVND (reference sequence). Trimming took 3 bases from V and 0 from J, leaving 15 bases between them. CDR3: CASSMYYGQGSNQPQHF. The CDR3 nucleotides are TGTGCCAGTAGTATGTATTATGGGCAGGGTAGCAATCAGCCCCAGCATTTT.

By its share, this clone is medium-sized. This chain uses TRBV12-3 or TRBV12-4 with TRBJ1-5; D may be TRBD1 (5 bases). The CDR3 sequence is 13 residues long. V gave up 6 bases and J gave up 3 bases, with 9 bases separating them. CDR3 nucleotides: TGTGCCAGCAGCCCGACAGTCAATCAGCCCCAGCATTTT. Translation: CASSPTVNQPQHF.